The 27 T cell receptor beta chains below all came from one sample that was sequenced in a study of blood T cell repertoires in COVID-19. Using immunoSEQ multiplex PCR, the repertoire was profiled, and TCRdb retains in-frame clones only, with some absent. This sample has fewer than 200,000 clones, with 70% to 85% found just once. The sample was PBMCs or T cells enriched from blood (not recorded which). These receptors all come from a woman between 50 and 59 years old who had recovered from COVID-19.

This clone was seen only a few times. This chain connects TRBV2 to TRBJ1-1, with a weak D call TRBD1 (6 bases). Germline V gene lookup returns CDR1 SNHLY and CDR2 FYNNEI. The germline V and J ends were trimmed by 5 bases and 1 base, with 14 bases remaining between them. The CDR3 runs to 15 residues. CDR3 nucleotides: TGTGCCAGCAGTAACCCGGAAGGGGGGAACACTGAAGCTTTCTTT. Residues: CASSNPEGGNTEAFF.

The CDR3 DNA reads as TGTGCCAGCAGTCGCGGCGGAGGGACAGGGCGTTATGGCTACACCTTC. Its protein is CASSRGGGTGRYGYTF. The rearrangement joins TRBV5-6 to TRBJ1-2, with 9 bases matching TRBD1. J lost 5 bases, V lost 5 bases, and 13 bases had no gene match. The CDR3 covers 16 residues. Germline CDR1 reads SGHDT; CDR2 reads YYEEEE.

Only a few counts were recorded for this clone. V gene TRBV7-9 combines with J gene TRBJ1-1; 7 bases agree with TRBD1. The CDR3 runs 16 residues. The V and J ends lost 3 bases and 2 bases, in that order; junction bases with no gene match: 9. Germline V gene lookup returns CDR1 SEHNR and CDR2 FQNEAQ (reference sequence). The CDR3, as DNA: TGTGCCAGCAGCTTGACAGGGAGGACCCGAAACACTGAAGCTTTCTTT. Protein: CASSLTGRTRNTEAFF.

The chain couples TRBV11-1 to TRBJ1-2; a weak D match, TRBD1 (6 bases). The CDR3 runs 15 residues. From germline, CDR1 is SGHAT and CDR2 FQDESV (reference sequence). V was pared by 3 bases and J by 8 bases, with 19 bases between. The CDR3 DNA reads as TGTGCCAGCAGCTTGGACAGAACTCCGCGTGGCGGCTACACCTTC. Amino acid sequence: CASSLDRTPRGGYTF.

This clone was seen a handful of times. The V call is TRBV14, the J call TRBJ2-1, with 7 bases fitting TRBD2. The CDR3 runs 21 residues. V was clipped by 1 base and J by 0 bases; unmatched bases: 18. The V gene's germline CDR1 is SGHDN and CDR2 FVKESK. Here the CDR3 DNA reads TGTGCCAGCAGCCAAGGAATTATGCTAGCGGAGGACTGGAGCTCCTACAATGAGCAGTTCTTC. Residues: CASSQGIMLAEDWSSYNEQFF.

The CDR3 protein is CASSLEGRDYGYTF. In nucleotides, the CDR3 is TGTGCCAGCAGCTTGGAGGGCAGGGACTATGGCTACACCTTC. The chain employs TRBV5-5 and TRBJ1-2; D is perhaps TRBD1 (5 bases). The CDR3 spans 14 residues. Germline CDR1 reads SGHKS; CDR2 reads YYEKEE (reference sequence). The V and J ends lost 0 bases and 3 bases respectively, with 9 bases between them.

This sequence joins TRBV7-3 and TRBJ2-7; 7 bases align to TRBD1. The germline V gene encodes CDR1 SGHTA and CDR2 FQGTGA. CDR3 length equals 14 residues. J gave up 1 base and V 2 bases, and 2 bases lay outside the gene matches. The DNA of the CDR3 is TGTGCCAGCAGCTTAGTACAGGGGTCCTACGAGCAGTACTTC. This gives the protein CASSLVQGSYEQYF.

J is TRBJ1-2 and V is TRBV3-1 (or the pseudogene TRBV3-2), with TRBD1 matching 10 bases. The CDR3 is made up of 19 amino acids. CDR1 and CDR2 (germline): LGHDT, YNNKEL (reference sequence). J gave up 6 bases and V 0 bases, and 16 bases lay outside the gene matches. The CDR3 bases are TGTGCCAGCAGCCAAGACCCTTTTTATCCCGGGACAGGGGAGGATGGCTACACCTTC. Its protein is CASSQDPFYPGTGEDGYTF.

The J gene is TRBJ1-2, the V gene TRBV5-1; tentative D call: TRBD1 (5 bases). Trimming took 4 bases from V and 8 from J, leaving 15 bases between them. Per germline, CDR1 SGHRS and CDR2 YFSETQ. The CDR3 has 13 amino acids. The CDR3 DNA sequence: TGCGCCAGCAGCGCGGACGGACATTCAGGCTACACCTTC. Residues: CASSADGHSGYTF.

Concerning this clone itself: This sequence may be a read error, since a much larger clone differs from it by one base. J is TRBJ1-4 and V is TRBV28, with 7 positions matching TRBD1. Trimming at V came to 5 bases and at J to 5 bases, leaving 2 bases not matched to a gene. Germline lookup yields CDR1 MDHEN and CDR2 SYDVKM. This CDR3 comprises 13 residues. Here the CDR3 DNA reads TGTGCCAGCAGTCCGGGACAGAATGAAAAACTGTTTTTT. Translation gives CASSPGQNEKLFF.

This clone was detected only a few times. V is TRBV7-9 and J is TRBJ2-7, with D maybe TRBD2 (6 bases). The CDR3 is made up of 14 amino acids. Looked up from germline, CDR1 is SEHNR and CDR2 is FQNEAQ (reference sequence). The V end was cut by 6 bases, the J end by 3 bases, with 15 bases between. The CDR3 DNA reads as TGTGCCAGCAGACCCGCGGCCGGGGGCTACGAGCAGTACTTC. Translated: CASRPAAGGYEQYF.

In its sample, this clone was seen once. V gene TRBV4-1 combines with J gene TRBJ1-1; D not certain. Trimming removed 6 bases from V and 2 bases from J, with 13 bases in between. This CDR3 region has 14 residues. In germline, CDR1 is MGHRA, CDR2 YSYEKL. DNA of the CDR3: TGCGCCAGCAGTTCTCCGGGTTATAACACTGAAGCTTTCTTT. Amino acids: CASSSPGYNTEAFF.

The genes are TRBV28 and TRBJ2-3, with 7 positions matching TRBD2. This CDR3 is 16 amino acids long. Unmatched junction bases numbered 6, after V lost 2 bases and J lost 1 base. Germline V gives CDR1 MDHEN, CDR2 SYDVKM. In DNA form, the CDR3 reads TGTGCCAGCAGTTTAGCTGCTAGCGGAGGCACAGATACGCAGTATTTT. Its protein is CASSLAASGGTDTQYF.

This sequence joins TRBV7-7 and TRBJ2-6; perhaps TRBD1 as D (6 bases). The ends were cut back, 10 bases at V and 1 base at J, with 11 bases in the middle. Germline V gene lookup returns CDR1 SSHAT and CDR2 FNYEAQ (reference sequence). The CDR3 sequence is 14 residues long. The CDR3 region has the DNA TGTGCCACCTCTCAGGGGTCTGGGGCCAACGTCCTGACTTTC. Translation: CATSQGSGANVLTF.

The chain combines TRBV6-1 with TRBJ1-2, with TRBD1 as a possible D gene (5 bases). The germline V gene has CDR1 MNHNS and CDR2 SASEGT. CDR3 length: 15 residues. The V end was cut by 2 bases, the J end by 4 bases, with 14 bases between. The DNA of the CDR3 is TGTGCCAGCAGTGAATTCGGGGGGAACGCCTATGGCTACACCTTC. Its protein is CASSEFGGNAYGYTF.

The chain recombines TRBV2 with TRBJ2-5, with 14 bases matching TRBD2. This CDR3 spans 18 amino acids. The germline V gene has CDR1 SNHLY and CDR2 FYNNEI. The junction had 12 bases not matched to a gene; V was cut back by 4 bases and J by 5 bases. The CDR3 DNA reads TGTGCCAGCAGTGGACTAGCGGGAGGGCCAACTCGGAGGGAGACCCAGTACTTC. Translating it yields CASSGLAGGPTRRETQYF.

The rearrangement joins TRBV5-5 to TRBJ1-1, with a tentative D call TRBD1 (6 bases). Germline loops: CDR1 SGHKS, CDR2 YYEKEE (reference sequence). This CDR3 spans 14 amino acids. Trimming cost V 2 bases and J 2 bases, with 10 bases left between them. The CDR3 here is CASSFQTGNTEAFF. The CDR3 DNA sequence: TGTGCCAGCAGCTTCCAGACAGGCAACACTGAAGCTTTCTTT.

The CDR3: CASSLTGGSAYTEAFF. Written as DNA, the CDR3 is TGTGCCAGCAGCTTGACAGGGGGCTCGGCGTACACTGAAGCTTTCTTT. The V gene is TRBV7-3, the J gene TRBJ1-1; 10 positions agree with TRBD1. This CDR3 contains 16 residues. Germline V lookup: CDR1 SGHTA, CDR2 FQGTGA. The V segment lost 3 bases and the J segment 3 bases; nucleotides outside the gene matches: 7.

The chain joins TRBV4-2 to TRBJ2-7, with TRBD2 identical over 14 bases. Germline V gene sequence: CDR1 LGHNA, CDR2 YNFKEQ. The CDR3 spans 19 residues. V was pared by 4 bases and J by 3 bases, with 14 bases of the junction left unmatched. CDR3 coding DNA: TGTGCCAGCAGCCCCCGGGGCGGGGGACTAGCGGGGGAATACTACGAGCAGTACTTC. This gives the protein CASSPRGGGLAGEYYEQYF.

The CDR3: CASSLGLAGTNEQFF. In DNA form, the CDR3 reads TGTGCCAGCAGCTTAGGACTAGCGGGGACAAATGAGCAGTTCTTC. The chain joins TRBV7-8 to TRBJ2-1, with 11 positions matching TRBD2. This CDR3 comprises 15 residues. V lost 1 base, J lost 7 bases, and 3 bases stayed unmatched. Germline assignment: CDR1 SGHVS and CDR2 FQNEAQ.

This chain links TRBV11-3 with TRBJ2-3; TRBD1 aligns across 8 bases. The junction had 4 bases not matched to a gene; V was cut back by 5 bases and J by 0 bases. The CDR3 sequence is 15 residues long. Germline V CDR1 and CDR2: SGHNT, YENEEA. In DNA, the CDR3 is TGTGCCAGCAGCCCTCGACAGGGGAGCACAGATACGCAGTATTTT. The encoded protein is CASSPRQGSTDTQYF.

This clone was counted only a few times. V is TRBV7-8 and J is TRBJ2-7; a weak D match, TRBD2 (5 bases). The CDR3 has 17 residues. V was trimmed by 1 base and J by 4 bases, leaving 20 bases between them. The germline V gene has CDR1 SGHVS and CDR2 FQNEAQ. CDR3 loop: CASSLGVLGAMDYEQYF. CDR3 bases: TGTGCCAGCAGCTTAGGTGTTTTGGGAGCGATGGATTACGAGCAGTACTTC.

This chain joins TRBV3-1 (or the pseudogene TRBV3-2) and TRBJ1-6; D is perhaps TRBD1 (5 bases). The CDR3 loop spans 14 amino acids. Germline CDR1 and CDR2: LGHDT and YNNKEL (reference sequence). V lost 0 bases, J lost 10 bases, and 10 bases lay in between. The CDR3 loop is CASSQEGQGSPLHF. The CDR3 region has the DNA TGTGCCAGCAGCCAAGAGGGTCAGGGCTCACCCCTCCACTTT.

In DNA form, the CDR3 reads TGTGCCAGCAGCACTCGCACAGATACGCAGTATTTT. It yields the protein CASSTRTDTQYF. This chain joins TRBV7-6 and TRBJ2-3; D remains unclear. The CDR3 has 12 residues. Germline V gene lookup returns CDR1 SGHVS and CDR2 FNYEAQ. Trimming cost V 5 bases and J 1 base, with 4 bases left between them.

The V and J genes are TRBV27 and TRBJ1-2; no clear D. The germline CDR1 and CDR2 sequences are MNHEY and SMNVEV (reference sequence). The CDR3 has 13 residues. Trimming cost V 4 bases and J 8 bases, with 14 bases left between them. The CDR3 is CASSSRLSVGYTF. CDR3 sequence (DNA): TGTGCCAGCAGTTCCCGCCTTAGCGTCGGCTACACCTTC.

Concerning this clone: Other DNA sequences in this sample translate to the same CDR3. The chain is built from TRBV19 and TRBJ1-1, with 7 bases matching TRBD1. The germline gives CDR1 LNHDA, CDR2 SQIVND (reference sequence). The CDR3 loop spans 14 amino acids. Trimming cost V 4 bases and J 1 base; bases outside gene matches: 3. CDR3 nucleotides: TGTGCCAGTAGTAGCCGACAGGGGAACACTGAAGCTTTCTTT. This encodes CASSSRQGNTEAFF.

The chain recombines TRBV29-1 with TRBJ2-7; 13 positions agree with TRBD2. Germline V gene data show CDR1 as SQVTM and CDR2 as ANQGSEA. The CDR3 is 18 amino acids. The V gene end was trimmed by 5 bases and the J gene end by 7 bases; junction bases not matched to a gene: 20. The CDR3 bases are TGCAGCGTTACGCCACAATTACGTATGGGACTAGCGGGACGAGAGCAGTACTTC. Translated, it gives CSVTPQLRMGLAGREQYF.